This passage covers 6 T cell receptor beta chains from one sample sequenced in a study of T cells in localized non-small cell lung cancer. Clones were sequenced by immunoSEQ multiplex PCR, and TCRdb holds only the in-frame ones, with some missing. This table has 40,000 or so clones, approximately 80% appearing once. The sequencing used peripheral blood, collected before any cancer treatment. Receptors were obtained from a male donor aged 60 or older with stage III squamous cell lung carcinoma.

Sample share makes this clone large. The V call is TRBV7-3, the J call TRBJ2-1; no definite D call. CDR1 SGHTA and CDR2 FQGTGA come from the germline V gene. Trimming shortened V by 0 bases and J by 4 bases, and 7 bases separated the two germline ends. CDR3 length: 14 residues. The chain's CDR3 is CASSLTPGYNEQFF. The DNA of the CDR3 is TGTGCCAGCAGCTTAACACCCGGATACAATGAGCAGTTCTTC.

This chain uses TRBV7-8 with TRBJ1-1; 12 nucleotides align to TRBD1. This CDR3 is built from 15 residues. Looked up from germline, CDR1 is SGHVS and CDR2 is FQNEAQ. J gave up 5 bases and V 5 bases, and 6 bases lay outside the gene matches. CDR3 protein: CASSAGTGGGTEAFF. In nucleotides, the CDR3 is TGTGCCAGCAGCGCCGGGACAGGGGGCGGTACTGAAGCTTTCTTT. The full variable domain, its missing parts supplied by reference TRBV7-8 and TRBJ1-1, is GAGVSQSPRYKVAKRGQDVALRCDPISGHVSLFWYQQALGQGPEFLTYFQNEAQLDKSGLPSDRFFAERPEGSVSTLKIQRTQQEDSAVYLCASSAGTGGGTEAFFGQGTRLTVV.

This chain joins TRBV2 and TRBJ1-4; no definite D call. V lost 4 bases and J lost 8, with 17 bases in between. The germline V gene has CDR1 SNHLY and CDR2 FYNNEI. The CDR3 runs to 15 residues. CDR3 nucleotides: TGTGCCAGCAGTGTTGGGGTCTCTCCGGGGGAAAAACTGTTTTTT. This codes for CASSVGVSPGEKLFF.

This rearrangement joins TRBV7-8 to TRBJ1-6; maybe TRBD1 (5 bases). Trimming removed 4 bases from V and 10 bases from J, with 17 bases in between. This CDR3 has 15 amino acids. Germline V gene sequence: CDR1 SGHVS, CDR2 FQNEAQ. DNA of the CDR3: TGTGCCAGCAGCTCAAACCGGGACGCTGGATCACCCCTCCACTTT. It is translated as CASSSNRDAGSPLHF.

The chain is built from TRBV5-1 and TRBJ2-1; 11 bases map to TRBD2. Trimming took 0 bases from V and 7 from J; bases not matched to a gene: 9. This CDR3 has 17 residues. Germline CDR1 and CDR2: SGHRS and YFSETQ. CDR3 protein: CASSLGGLAGLGNEQFF. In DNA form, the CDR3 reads TGCGCCAGCAGCTTGGGAGGACTAGCGGGTCTGGGGAATGAGCAGTTCTTC. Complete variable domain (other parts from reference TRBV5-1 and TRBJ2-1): KAGVTQTPRYLIKTRGQQVTLSCSPISGHRSVSWYQQTPGQGLQFLFEYFSETQRNKGNFPGRFSGRQFSNSRSEMNVSTLELGDSALYLCASSLGGLAGLGNEQFFGPGTRLTVL.

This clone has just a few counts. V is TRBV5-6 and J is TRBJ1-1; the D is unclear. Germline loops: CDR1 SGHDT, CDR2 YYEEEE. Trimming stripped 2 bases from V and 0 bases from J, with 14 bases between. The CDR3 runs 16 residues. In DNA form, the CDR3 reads TGTGCCAGCAGCTTAAGAATGGCACCCTTGAACACTGAAGCTTTCTTT. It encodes CASSLRMAPLNTEAFF.